The following is a T cell receptor (beta chain) sequence with its context. The sample belongs to a study of sequential checkpoint blockade in melanoma. Study-wide background: Maintenance nivolumab came after either treatment sequence.

The protocol was immunoSEQ multiplex PCR, while the TCRdb copy is restricted to in-frame clones and leaves out a portion. The sample holds roughly 20,000 clones, about two thirds seen once. Documented treatment: randomized to nivolumab then ipilimumab (arm A) or the reverse (arm B). PBMC sorting kept live CD3+CD8+ cells without CD19 or CD56. The specimen comprised CD8+ T cells sorted from blood (inferred from file names), sampled from a patient given nivolumab and ipilimumab in sequence. This sequence originates from a human donor with melanoma.

CDR3 sequence: CASSFGGGPFYEQYF. For the CDR3, the DNA is TGTGCCAGCAGCTTCGGGGGAGGGCCATTCTACGAGCAGTACTTC. The chain links TRBV11-2 to TRBJ2-7; 7 positions agree with TRBD2. Germline CDR1 SGHAT, CDR2 FQNNGV. The CDR3 is 15 amino acids. V was clipped by 3 bases and J by 3 bases; unmatched bases: 8.